The next 21 T cell receptor beta chains were all read from a single sample in a study of blood T cell repertoires in COVID-19. Clones were read by immunoSEQ multiplex PCR, and TCRdb kept only the in-frame ones, dropping some. The repertoire consists of approximately 350,000 clones, with less than 90% occurring once and the leading ten covering 2.5% to 3.5%. Material: PBMCs or T cells enriched from blood (not recorded which). These receptors were obtained from a woman in her twenties or thirties who had recovered from COVID-19.

V gene TRBV5-1 combines with J gene TRBJ2-7; D gene unclear. Germline values: CDR1 SGHRS, CDR2 YFSETQ. The V gene lost 0 bases and the J gene lost 4 bases, with 11 bases spanning the gap. CDR3 length: 14 residues. The CDR3 sequence: CASSLGEKPYEQYF. CDR3 DNA sequence: TGCGCCAGCAGCTTGGGTGAGAAGCCTTACGAGCAGTACTTC.

The chain recombines TRBV10-3 with TRBJ1-4; TRBD1 matches at 8 bases. The CDR3 extends over 16 amino acids. CDR1 is ENHRY and CDR2 is SYGVKD in the germline V gene. Losses at the gene ends were 0 bases for V and 7 bases for J; bases not matched to a gene: 7. The CDR3 nucleotides read TGTGCCATCAGTGAGTCTATAAAAGGACAGGGTGAAAAACTGTTTTTT. As protein: CAISESIKGQGEKLFF.

V usage is TRBV2 and J usage is TRBJ2-2, with TRBD2 matching 8 bases. This CDR3 spans 16 amino acids. The V segment lost 3 bases and the J segment 0 bases; nucleotides outside the gene matches: 3. The germline gives CDR1 SNHLY, CDR2 FYNNEI. In DNA form, the CDR3 reads TGTGCCAGCAGTGATGTTAGCGGGGCGAACACCGGGGAGCTGTTTTTT. Translation: CASSDVSGANTGELFF. Variable domain in full (rest from reference TRBV2 and TRBJ2-2): EPEVTQTPSHQVTQMGQEVILRCVPISNHLYFYWYRQILGQKVEFLVSFYNNEISEKSEIFDDQFSVERPDGSNFTLKIRSTKLEDSAMYFCASSDVSGANTGELFFGEGSRLTVL.

The chain carries TRBV5-4 and TRBJ1-3, with D possibly matching TRBD1 (5 bases). The germline CDR1 and CDR2 sequences are SGHNT and YYREEE (reference sequence). V lost 0 bases, J lost 3 bases, and 13 bases lay in between. The CDR3 has 16 amino acids. The CDR3 DNA follows: TGTGCCAGCAGCTTGGCGAGCCCGGGGGTTGGAAACACCATATATTTT. It yields the protein CASSLASPGVGNTIYF.

The chain has TRBV7-9 and TRBJ2-1, with TRBD2 as a possible D gene (5 bases). The CDR3 length is 12 residues. V lost 3 bases to trimming and J lost 9 bases, with 9 bases between them. The germline gives CDR1 SEHNR, CDR2 FQNEAQ (reference sequence). In DNA, the CDR3 is TGTGCCAGCAGCTTGCCCGGAGGTGAGCAGTTCTTC. Its translation: CASSLPGGEQFF.

The chain is built from TRBV5-5 and TRBJ2-3; no clear D. Per the germline V gene, CDR1 is SGHKS and CDR2 is YYEKEE (reference sequence). With 2 bases removed from V and 3 bases from J, the gap between germline ends came to 4 bases. The CDR3 spans 12 residues. The CDR3 is CASSLATDTQYF. The CDR3 nucleotides read TGTGCCAGCAGCTTAGCTACAGATACGCAGTATTTT.

This chain uses TRBV19 with TRBJ2-7; the match to TRBD1 covers 7 bases. CDR3 length equals 15 residues. Germline-derived CDR1 and CDR2 are LNHDA and SQIVND (reference sequence). V was clipped by 4 bases and J by 1 base; unmatched bases: 7. As DNA, the CDR3 is TGTGCCAGTAGTAATAAGGGGGCTGGATCCTACGAGCAGTACTTC. Protein product: CASSNKGAGSYEQYF.

The chain uses TRBV9 and TRBJ1-1, with 10 bases fitting TRBD1. The CDR3 contains 14 residues. J gave up 4 bases and V 3 bases, and 3 bases lay outside the gene matches. CDR1 is SGDLS and CDR2 is YYNGEE in the germline V gene. The CDR3 DNA follows: TGTGCCAGCAGCGGACAGGGGGCCGTCACTGAAGCTTTCTTT. This sequence encodes CASSGQGAVTEAFF.

This clone is a singleton in its sample. The rearrangement uses TRBV5-5 and TRBJ1-6, with a weak D call TRBD1 (6 bases). Germline CDR1 reads SGHKS; CDR2 reads YYEKEE (reference sequence). The CDR3 length is 14 residues. Trimming pared 0 bases from V and 11 bases from J, leaving 12 bases between. The CDR3 reads CASSLGQVSTPLHF. As DNA, the CDR3 is TGTGCCAGCAGCTTGGGACAGGTTAGCACACCCCTCCACTTT.

Comment on this clone: One end of the junction is discordant with germline, which a read error may explain. V gene TRBV20-1 combines with J gene TRBJ2-1; maybe TRBD1 (5 bases). The germline V gene encodes CDR1 DFQATT and CDR2 SNEGSKA (reference sequence). The length of the CDR3 is 11 residues. CDR3: CSAYSDSRPIF. CDR3 nucleotide sequence: TGCAGTGCTTACTCCGACAGCCGGCCGATCTTC.

The genes are TRBV3-1 (or the pseudogene TRBV3-2) and TRBJ2-4; possibly TRBD2 for D (5 bases). V was pared by 5 bases and J by 5 bases, with 13 bases between. Germline CDR1 LGHDT, CDR2 YNNKEL (reference sequence). This CDR3 spans 14 amino acids. The CDR3 bases are TGTGCCAGCAGCGCTGAGCTAGCTCAAAACATTCAGTACTTC. Its protein is CASSAELAQNIQYF.

J is TRBJ1-6 and V is TRBV6-5, with D uncertain. The V gene's germline CDR1 is MNHEY and CDR2 SVGAGI. The CDR3 runs 16 residues. The V end lost 0 bases, the J end lost 6 bases, and 12 bases lay between the germline ends. CDR3 residues: CASSYSPMLSNSPLHF. CDR3 in DNA: TGTGCCAGCAGTTACTCGCCGATGTTGAGTAATTCACCCCTCCACTTT.

The chain employs TRBV27 and TRBJ2-6; D unclear. The CDR3 extends over 13 amino acids. The germline V gene has CDR1 MNHEY and CDR2 SMNVEV (reference sequence). Trimming took off 8 bases at V and 1 base at J, with 6 bases between the two ends. CDR3 sequence reads: CASGASGANVLTF. The CDR3 DNA reads as TGTGCCAGCGGAGCGTCTGGGGCCAACGTCCTGACTTTC.

This rearrangement joins TRBV5-1 to TRBJ2-7; D ambiguous. This CDR3 comprises 12 residues. Germline CDR1 is SGHRS and CDR2 is YFSETQ. The ends were cut back, 4 bases at V and 0 bases at J, with 5 bases in the middle. The CDR3 protein is CASSTDSYEQYF. CDR3 DNA sequence: TGCGCCAGCAGCACAGACTCCTACGAGCAGTACTTC. Complete variable domain (other parts from reference TRBV5-1 and TRBJ2-7): KAGVTQTPRYLIKTRGQQVTLSCSPISGHRSVSWYQQTPGQGLQFLFEYFSETQRNKGNFPGRFSGRQFSNSRSEMNVSTLELGDSALYLCASSTDSYEQYFGPGTRLTVT.

The chain has TRBV15 and TRBJ1-3; weak D call: TRBD1 (6 bases). Germline V gene lookup returns CDR1 LNHNV and CDR2 YYDKDF (reference sequence). With 0 bases removed from V and 2 bases from J, the gap between germline ends came to 8 bases. This CDR3 spans 15 amino acids. DNA for the CDR3: TGTGCCACCAGCAGAGATGCAGGGGCTGGAAACACCATATATTTT. Protein: CATSRDAGAGNTIYF.

The CDR3 nucleotides are TGTGCCAGTAGTGTGTTGGGACTAGCGGCGAACACCGGGGAGCTGTTTTTT. This sequence encodes CASSVLGLAANTGELFF. J is TRBJ2-2 and V is TRBV19; 11 nucleotides line up with TRBD2. The CDR3 spans 17 residues. Per the germline V gene, CDR1 is LNHDA and CDR2 is SQIVND (reference sequence). V was clipped by 5 bases and J by 0 bases; unmatched bases: 5. The whole variable domain, remainder taken from reference TRBV19 and TRBJ2-2, is DGGITQSPKYLFRKEGQNVTLSCEQNLNHDAMYWYRQDPGQGLRLIYYSQIVNDFQKGDIAEGYSVSREKKESFPLTVTSAQKNPTAFYLCASSVLGLAANTGELFFGEGSRLTVL.

The chain couples TRBV19 to TRBJ2-7, with D unclear. Germline CDR1 LNHDA, CDR2 SQIVND (reference sequence). Trimming shortened V by 0 bases and J by 2 bases, and 11 bases separated the two germline ends. This CDR3 spans 15 amino acids. The CDR3 reads CASSIDSAGAYEQYF. CDR3 nucleotides: TGTGCCAGTAGTATAGATTCGGCCGGAGCCTACGAGCAGTACTTC. Complete variable domain (other parts from reference TRBV19 and TRBJ2-7): DGGITQSPKYLFRKEGQNVTLSCEQNLNHDAMYWYRQDPGQGLRLIYYSQIVNDFQKGDIAEGYSVSREKKESFPLTVTSAQKNPTAFYLCASSIDSAGAYEQYFGPGTRLTVT.

This clone has a handful of counts. The chain links TRBV10-3 to TRBJ1-5, with D unresolved. Looked up from germline, CDR1 is ENHRY and CDR2 is SYGVKD. The CDR3 extends over 15 amino acids. The V end was cut by 4 bases, the J end by 6 bases, with 16 bases between. The CDR3 DNA is TGTGCCATCAGTGGCGGCAAAACCGTGGGTCAGCCCCAGCATTTT. Translated: CAISGGKTVGQPQHF.

The gene calls are TRBV12-3 or TRBV12-4 and TRBJ1-1; maybe TRBD1 (6 bases). CDR3 size: 13 residues. Trimming stripped 3 bases from V and 8 bases from J, with 13 bases between. The CDR3 DNA reads as TGTGCCAGCAGTTTTAGGCAGGGGACAGAAGCTTTCTTT. As protein: CASSFRQGTEAFF.

The chain recombines TRBV18 with TRBJ2-1; 11 bases are shared with TRBD2. The CDR3 contains 16 residues. Germline trimming cut 3 bases from V and 9 bases from J; bases unmatched to any gene: 10. Germline CDR1 reads KGHSH; CDR2 reads LQKENI. Written as DNA, the CDR3 is TGTGCCAGCTCACCTTATAGCGGGAGGGCTCTTGGTGAGCAGTTCTTC. This gives the protein CASSPYSGRALGEQFF.

The V call is TRBV24-1, the J call TRBJ2-2, with 9 bases that match TRBD1. Germline V CDR1 and CDR2: KGHDR, SFDVKD. The J segment lost 3 bases and the V segment lost 0 bases, leaving 1 base of the junction unmatched. The CDR3 spans 16 residues. The CDR3, as DNA: TGTGCCACCAGTGATTTGTGGACAGGGGACACCGGGGAGCTGTTTTTT. This codes for CATSDLWTGDTGELFF.